This T cell receptor beta chain was sequenced during a study of Ad26.COV2.S vaccination and SARS-CoV-2 variants. Treatment: around 19 received Ad26.COV2.S at low or high dose, single or two shots; five or six received placebo; per-sample allocation not given. Sampling was done on day 63 after the first vaccine or placebo injection. V was clipped by 4 bases and J by 2 bases; unmatched bases: 7. This CDR3 is built from 16 residues. CDR1 and CDR2 (germline): MNHEY, SVGEGT. With respect to this clone: Its target is unknown.

Measured with immunoSEQ multiplex PCR; TCRdb has only the in-frame clones, and not every one. The sample contains just over 350,000 clones, approximately 81% of which appear only once. Study outcomes and limitations: In vaccinated individuals, spike-specific CD8+ and CD4+ T cell responses reportedly displayed substantial breadth.

This chain joins TRBV6-2 or TRBV6-3 and TRBJ2-5; 10 positions match TRBD1. The source is a person aged 18-65 years who received the Ad26.COV2.S COVID-19 vaccine or a placebo. The material sequenced was peripheral blood, taken in a trial of Ad26.COV2.S vaccine versus placebo. The CDR3 sequence: CASSLGQGRPQETQYF. In nucleotides, the CDR3 is TGTGCCAGCAGTTTGGGACAGGGGAGGCCACAAGAGACCCAGTACTTC.